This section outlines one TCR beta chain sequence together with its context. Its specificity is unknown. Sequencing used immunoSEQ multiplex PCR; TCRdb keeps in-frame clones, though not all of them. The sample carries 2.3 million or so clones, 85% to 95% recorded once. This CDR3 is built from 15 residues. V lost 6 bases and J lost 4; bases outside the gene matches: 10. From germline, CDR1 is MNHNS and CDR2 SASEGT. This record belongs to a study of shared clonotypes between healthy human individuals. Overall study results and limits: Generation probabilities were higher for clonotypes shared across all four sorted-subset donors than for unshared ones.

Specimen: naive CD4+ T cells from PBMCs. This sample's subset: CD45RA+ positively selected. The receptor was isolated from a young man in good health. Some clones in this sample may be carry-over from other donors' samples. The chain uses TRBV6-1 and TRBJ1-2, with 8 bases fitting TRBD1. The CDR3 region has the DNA TGTGCCAGCAGAACCGATCTGGACAGGGTCTATGGCTACACCTTC. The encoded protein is CASRTDLDRVYGYTF.